This TCR beta chain derives from a study of beta chain features in type 1 diabetes. Study-wide context: Examination spanned 100 million to 120 million sorted cells from all samples.

Sequenced material consisted of expressed TCRB transcripts (all of the isolated RNA was reverse transcribed). Assay used: immunoSEQ multiplex PCR; TCRdb lists only in-frame clones, some missing. This repertoire shows more than 200,000 clones, roughly 17% found once; its top ten account for approximately 0.086%. In its sample, this clone was seen a few times. Its antigen is undetermined. Regarding the study as a whole: Within each of all four CD4+ subsets, Type 1 diabetes patients had TCRB CDR3s that were moderately but significantly shorter.

What was sequenced was naive CD4+ T cells from blood. The TCR comes from a man aged 25-40 years with type 1 diabetes.

CDR3 region: CASSQQTSVHEQFF. The CDR3 DNA reads as TGCGCCAGCAGCCAGCAGACTAGCGTCCATGAGCAGTTCTTC. The V call is TRBV4-3, the J call TRBJ2-1; TRBD2 matches 8 bases. CDR3 length equals 14 residues. Germline V lookup: CDR1 LGHNA, CDR2 YSLEER. The V segment lost 3 bases and the J segment 8 bases; nucleotides outside the gene matches: 6.